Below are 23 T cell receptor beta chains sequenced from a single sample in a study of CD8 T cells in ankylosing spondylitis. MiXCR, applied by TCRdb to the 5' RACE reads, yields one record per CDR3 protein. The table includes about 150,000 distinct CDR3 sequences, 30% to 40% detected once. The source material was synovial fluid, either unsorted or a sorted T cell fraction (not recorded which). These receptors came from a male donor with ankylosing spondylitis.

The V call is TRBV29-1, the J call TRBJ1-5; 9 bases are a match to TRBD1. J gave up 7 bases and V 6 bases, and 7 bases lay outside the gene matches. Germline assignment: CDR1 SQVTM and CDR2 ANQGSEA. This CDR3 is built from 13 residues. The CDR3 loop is CSVAPTGGQPQHF. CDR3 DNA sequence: TGCAGCGTCGCACCCACAGGGGGCCAGCCCCAGCATTTT.

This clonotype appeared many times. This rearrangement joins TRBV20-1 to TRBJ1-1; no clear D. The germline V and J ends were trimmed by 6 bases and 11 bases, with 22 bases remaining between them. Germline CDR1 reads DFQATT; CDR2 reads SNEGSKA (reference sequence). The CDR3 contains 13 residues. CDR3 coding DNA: TGCAGTGCCATGCGCAACCCGACGATCGGCGCTTTCTTT. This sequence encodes CSAMRNPTIGAFF.

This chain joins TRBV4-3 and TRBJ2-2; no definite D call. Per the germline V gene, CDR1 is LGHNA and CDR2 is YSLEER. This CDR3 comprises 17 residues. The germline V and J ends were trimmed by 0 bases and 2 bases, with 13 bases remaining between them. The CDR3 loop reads CASSQDWQAPNTGELFF. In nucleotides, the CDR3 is TGCGCCAGCAGCCAAGACTGGCAGGCTCCCAACACCGGGGAGCTGTTTTTT.

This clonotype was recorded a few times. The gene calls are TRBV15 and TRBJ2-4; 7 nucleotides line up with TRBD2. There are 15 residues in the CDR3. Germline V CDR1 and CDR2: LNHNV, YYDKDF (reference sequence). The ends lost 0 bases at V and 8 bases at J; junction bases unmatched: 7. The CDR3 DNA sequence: TGTGCCACCAGCAGAGATGTGACTAGCCTTCACATTCAGTACTTC. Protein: CATSRDVTSLHIQYF.

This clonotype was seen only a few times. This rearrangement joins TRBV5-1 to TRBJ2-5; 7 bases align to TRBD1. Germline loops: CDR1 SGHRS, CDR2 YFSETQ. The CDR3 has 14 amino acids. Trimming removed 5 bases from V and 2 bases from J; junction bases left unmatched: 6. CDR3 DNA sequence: TGCGCCAGCAGGGCGAACAGGGGACAAGAGACCCAGTACTTC. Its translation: CASRANRGQETQYF.

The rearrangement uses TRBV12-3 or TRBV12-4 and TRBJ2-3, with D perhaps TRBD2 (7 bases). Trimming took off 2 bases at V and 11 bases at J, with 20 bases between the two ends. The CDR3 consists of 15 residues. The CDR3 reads CASSLNGGATRGQYF. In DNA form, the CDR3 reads TGTGCCAGCAGTTTAAATGGGGGGGCCACGAGGGGGCAGTATTTT.

DNA for the CDR3: TGTGCCAGCAGAGACATGGGACTAGCGGGAGAGACCCAGTACTTC. Translation gives CASRDMGLAGETQYF. The chain combines TRBV7-9 with TRBJ2-5, with 12 bases that match TRBD2. Germline CDR1 SEHNR, CDR2 FQNEAQ (reference sequence). V was pared by 6 bases and J by 4 bases, with 6 bases of the junction left unmatched. This CDR3 contains 15 residues.

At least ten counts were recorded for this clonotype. CDR3 bases: TGTGCCAGCAGTCCTTCTTGGGGCAGGGTTCCCTCTGGAAACACCATATATTTT. Protein product: CASSPSWGRVPSGNTIYF. V usage is TRBV28 and J usage is TRBJ1-3; D perhaps matches TRBD1 (5 bases). Trimming shortened V by 5 bases and J by 0 bases, and 20 bases separated the two germline ends. Germline V gene data show CDR1 as MDHEN and CDR2 as SYDVKM. There are 18 residues in the CDR3.

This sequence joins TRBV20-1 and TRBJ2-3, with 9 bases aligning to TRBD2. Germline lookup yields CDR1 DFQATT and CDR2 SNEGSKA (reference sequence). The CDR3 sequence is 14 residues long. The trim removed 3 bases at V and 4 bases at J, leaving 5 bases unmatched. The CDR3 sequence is CSASESGRPDTQYF. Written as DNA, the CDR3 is TGCAGTGCTAGCGAGAGCGGGAGGCCAGATACGCAGTATTTT.

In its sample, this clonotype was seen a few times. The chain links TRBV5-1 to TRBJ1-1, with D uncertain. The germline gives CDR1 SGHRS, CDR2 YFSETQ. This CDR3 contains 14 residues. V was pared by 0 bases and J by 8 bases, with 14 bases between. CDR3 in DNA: TGCGCCAGCAGCTTGGGGCAGGTCCAGGAGGAAGCTTTCTTT. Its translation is CASSLGQVQEEAFF.

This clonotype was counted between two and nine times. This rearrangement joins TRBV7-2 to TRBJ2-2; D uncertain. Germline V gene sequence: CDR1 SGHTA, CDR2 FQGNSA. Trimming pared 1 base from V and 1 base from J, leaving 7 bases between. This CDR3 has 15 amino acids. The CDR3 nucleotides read TGTGCCAGCAGCTTAGGGCTAGGGAACACCGGGGAGCTGTTTTTT. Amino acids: CASSLGLGNTGELFF.

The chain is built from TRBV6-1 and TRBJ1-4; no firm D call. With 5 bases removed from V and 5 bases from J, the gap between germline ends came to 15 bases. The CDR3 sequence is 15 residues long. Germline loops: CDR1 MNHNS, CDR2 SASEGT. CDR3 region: CASSRLGPENEKLFF. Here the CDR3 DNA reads TGTGCCAGCAGTCGCCTTGGGCCCGAGAATGAAAAACTGTTTTTT.

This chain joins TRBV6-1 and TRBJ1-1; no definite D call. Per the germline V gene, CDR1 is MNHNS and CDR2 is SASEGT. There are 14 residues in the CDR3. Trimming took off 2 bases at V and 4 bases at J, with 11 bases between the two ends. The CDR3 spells CASSELWVGTEAFF. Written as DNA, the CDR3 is TGTGCCAGCAGTGAACTTTGGGTTGGCACTGAAGCTTTCTTT.

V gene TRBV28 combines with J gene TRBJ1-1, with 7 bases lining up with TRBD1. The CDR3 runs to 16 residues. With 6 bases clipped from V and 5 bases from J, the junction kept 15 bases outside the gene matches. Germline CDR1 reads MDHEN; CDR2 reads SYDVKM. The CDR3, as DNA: TGTGCCAGCAGATCTCCCGGGGAGGGGGCTGGGACTGAAGCTTTCTTT. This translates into CASRSPGEGAGTEAFF.

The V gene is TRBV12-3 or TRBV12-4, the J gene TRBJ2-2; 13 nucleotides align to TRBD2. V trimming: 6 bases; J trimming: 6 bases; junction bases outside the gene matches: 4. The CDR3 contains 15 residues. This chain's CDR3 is CASRVGLAGAGELFF. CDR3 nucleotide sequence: TGTGCCAGCAGAGTAGGACTAGCGGGAGCCGGGGAGCTGTTTTTT.

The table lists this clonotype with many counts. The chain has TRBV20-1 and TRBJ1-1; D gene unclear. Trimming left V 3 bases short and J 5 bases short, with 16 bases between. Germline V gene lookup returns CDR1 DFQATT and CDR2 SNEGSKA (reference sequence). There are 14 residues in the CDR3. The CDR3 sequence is CSASTGDPGTEAFF. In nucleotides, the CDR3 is TGCAGTGCTAGCACGGGAGACCCTGGGACTGAAGCTTTCTTT.

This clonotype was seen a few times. The CDR3 bases are TGTGCCAGCAGTGCGGGACTTTACGAGCAGTACTTC. This sequence encodes CASSAGLYEQYF. This chain uses TRBV25-1 with TRBJ2-7; tentatively, D is TRBD2 (6 bases). CDR1 and CDR2 from the germline V gene are MGHDK and SYGVNS. This CDR3 comprises 12 residues. Trimming removed 4 bases from V and 4 bases from J, with 8 bases in between.

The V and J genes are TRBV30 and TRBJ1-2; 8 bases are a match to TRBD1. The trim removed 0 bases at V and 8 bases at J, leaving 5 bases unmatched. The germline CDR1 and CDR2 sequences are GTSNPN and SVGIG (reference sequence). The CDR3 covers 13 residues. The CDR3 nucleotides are TGTGCCTGGAGTGTGCCAGGGGGCCTCGGCTACACCTTC. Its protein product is CAWSVPGGLGYTF.

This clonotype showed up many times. The CDR3 DNA reads as TGTGCCAGCAGTGGGTTAGCGGGAGTATCTGGTGAGCAGTACTTC. This sequence encodes CASSGLAGVSGEQYF. The chain is built from TRBV12-3 or TRBV12-4 and TRBJ2-7; 9 bases are a match to TRBD2. The V and J ends lost 5 bases and 7 bases, in that order; junction bases with no gene match: 12. The CDR3 has 15 amino acids.

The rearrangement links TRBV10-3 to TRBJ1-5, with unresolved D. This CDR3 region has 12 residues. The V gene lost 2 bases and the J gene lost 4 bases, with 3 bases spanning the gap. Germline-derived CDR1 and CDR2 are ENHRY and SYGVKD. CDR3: CAISETNQPQHF. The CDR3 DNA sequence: TGTGCCATCAGTGAGACTAATCAGCCCCAGCATTTT.

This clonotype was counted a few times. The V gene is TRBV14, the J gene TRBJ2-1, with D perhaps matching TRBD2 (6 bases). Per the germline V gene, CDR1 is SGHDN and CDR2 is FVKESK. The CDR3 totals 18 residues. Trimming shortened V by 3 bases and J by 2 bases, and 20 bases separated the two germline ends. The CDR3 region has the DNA TGTGCCAGCAGCCATAACCGACGCGGGGCAGGGACCTACAATGAGCAGTTCTTC. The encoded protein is CASSHNRRGAGTYNEQFF.

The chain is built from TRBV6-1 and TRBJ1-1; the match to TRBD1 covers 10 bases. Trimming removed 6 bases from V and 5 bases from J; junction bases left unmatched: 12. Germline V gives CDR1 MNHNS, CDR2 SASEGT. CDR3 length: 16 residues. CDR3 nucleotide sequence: TGTGCCAGCAGACCAAATACGGGACAGGGGAGTACTGAAGCTTTCTTT. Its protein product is CASRPNTGQGSTEAFF.

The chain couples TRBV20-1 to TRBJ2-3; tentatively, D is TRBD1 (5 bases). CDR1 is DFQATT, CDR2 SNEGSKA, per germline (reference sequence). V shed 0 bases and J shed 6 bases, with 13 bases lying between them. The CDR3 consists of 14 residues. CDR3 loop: CSARDPQGGDTQYF. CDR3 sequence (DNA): TGCAGTGCTAGAGATCCGCAGGGTGGGGATACGCAGTATTTT.